The 26 T cell receptor beta chains given below trace back to one sample, sequenced in a study of T-cell reconstitution after alpha-beta-depleted transplantation in children. Using unique molecular identifiers, the investigators prepared the TCRbeta library. In TCRdb, the PCR reads were re-called with MiXCR into one record per CDR3 protein. Of about 540,000 distinct CDR3 sequences in the sample, 18% are singletons; the top ten hold 2.5% to 3.5%. The sample here was PBMCs from the stem cell graft donor, taken from the stem cell graft. The receptors originated from a human donor who donated a stem cell graft to a child with acute lymphoblastic leukemia.

The chain is built from TRBV5-1 and TRBJ2-7; maybe TRBD1 (6 bases). Trimming shortened V by 2 bases and J by 2 bases, and 17 bases separated the two germline ends. Germline V gene lookup returns CDR1 SGHRS and CDR2 YFSETQ. The CDR3 loop spans 16 amino acids. DNA of the CDR3: TGCGCCAGCAGCTTAGTCCCGGGACATACTACCTACGAGCAGTACTTC. It translates to CASSLVPGHTTYEQYF.

This clonotype was found a few times. This sequence joins TRBV20-1 and TRBJ1-1; D is ambiguous. Germline lookup yields CDR1 DFQATT and CDR2 SNEGSKA (reference sequence). Trimming pared 0 bases from V and 0 bases from J, leaving 14 bases between. The CDR3 runs 16 residues. The DNA of the CDR3 is TGCAGTGCTAGAGATCGAGGGTCCTGGTTGAACACTGAAGCTTTCTTT. Its translation is CSARDRGSWLNTEAFF.

This clonotype was seen a few times. The chain links TRBV19 to TRBJ1-5, with a possible D match to TRBD1 (6 bases). V was cut by 7 bases and J by 3 bases, with 13 bases left in between. CDR1 is LNHDA and CDR2 is SQIVND in the germline V gene (reference sequence). This CDR3 region has 14 residues. The CDR3 bases are TGTGCCAGTACCCCGGACAGCCTCAATCAGCCCCAGCATTTT. This gives the protein CASTPDSLNQPQHF. The full variable domain, in which reference TRBV19 and TRBJ1-5 provide the parts outside the CDR3, is DGGITQSPKYLFRKEGQNVTLSCEQNLNHDAMYWYRQDPGQGLRLIYYSQIVNDFQKGDIAEGYSVSREKKESFPLTVTSAQKNPTAFYLCASTPDSLNQPQHFGDGTRLSIL.

This clonotype was observed a handful of times. The rearrangement uses TRBV5-1 and TRBJ1-5; no clear D. The CDR3 loop spans 15 amino acids. The V end lost 4 bases, the J end lost 1 base, and 12 bases lay between the germline ends. Germline CDR1 and CDR2: SGHRS and YFSETQ. This CDR3 is CASSRLPGSNQPQHF. CDR3 bases: TGCGCCAGCAGCCGTCTACCCGGAAGCAATCAGCCCCAGCATTTT. The variable domain in full, with the rest retrieved from reference TRBV5-1 and TRBJ1-5, is KAGVTQTPRYLIKTRGQQVTLSCSPISGHRSVSWYQQTPGQGLQFLFEYFSETQRNKGNFPGRFSGRQFSNSRSEMNVSTLELGDSALYLCASSRLPGSNQPQHFGDGTRLSIL.

J is TRBJ2-7 and V is TRBV27; maybe TRBD2 (7 bases). Trimming shortened V by 6 bases and J by 6 bases, and 21 bases separated the two germline ends. Per the germline V gene, CDR1 is MNHEY and CDR2 is SMNVEV (reference sequence). The CDR3 loop spans 15 amino acids. The CDR3 reads CASRARGGSLSEQYF. In DNA, the CDR3 is TGTGCCAGCAGAGCCAGGGGAGGGAGTTTGAGCGAGCAGTACTTC.

This clonotype has a handful of counts. The chain employs TRBV15 and TRBJ2-1; no clear D gene. The V gene lost 5 bases and the J gene lost 0 bases, with 11 bases spanning the gap. The CDR3 contains 15 residues. Germline V CDR1 and CDR2: LNHNV, YYDKDF (reference sequence). CDR3 in amino acids: CATSLSTNSYNEQFF. The CDR3 nucleotides read TGTGCCACCAGCCTGTCGACAAACTCCTACAATGAGCAGTTCTTC.

V and J are TRBV5-1 and TRBJ2-1; D perhaps matches TRBD2 (5 bases). The ends were cut back, 5 bases at V and 8 bases at J, with 14 bases in the middle. The germline V gene encodes CDR1 SGHRS and CDR2 YFSETQ. There are 13 residues in the CDR3. This CDR3 reads CASRREGLDEQFF. CDR3 bases: TGCGCCAGCAGACGCGAGGGCTTAGATGAGCAGTTCTTC.

This chain joins TRBV3-1 and TRBJ2-1, with 11 bases aligning to TRBD2. The CDR3 is 14 amino acids. The germline V gene encodes CDR1 LGHDT and CDR2 YNNKEL (reference sequence). The J segment lost 15 bases and the V segment lost 3 bases, leaving 10 bases of the junction unmatched. This CDR3 is CASSQAPTSGRTFF. CDR3 coding DNA: TGTGCCAGCAGCCAGGCCCCAACTAGCGGGAGAACGTTCTTC.

Regarding this clonotype: This may be a read error: a much more frequent sequence differs by one nucleotide. The rearrangement links TRBV15 to TRBJ2-6; D tentatively reads TRBD1 or TRBD2 (5 bases each). CDR1 and CDR2 from the germline V gene are LNHNV and YYDKDF (reference sequence). This CDR3 spans 16 amino acids. As DNA, the CDR3 is TGTGCCACCAGCAGAGTTCTGGGAACCGGGGCCAACGGCCTGACTTTC. This codes for CATSRVLGTGANGLTF.

This clonotype was picked up a small number of times. The chain couples TRBV3-1 to TRBJ1-3; tentatively, D is TRBD1 (6 bases). The V end lost 4 bases, the J end lost 3 bases, and 19 bases lay between the germline ends. Germline loops: CDR1 LGHDT, CDR2 YNNKEL (reference sequence). CDR3 length: 17 residues. The CDR3 spells CASSRRPTGRGGNTIYF. The CDR3 coding sequence is TGTGCCAGCAGCCGACGACCTACAGGGCGCGGTGGAAACACCATATATTTT.

This clonotype turned up a few times. The gene calls are TRBV5-1 and TRBJ2-7, with D unresolved. V was clipped by 4 bases and J by 3 bases, with 14 bases between them. Germline CDR1 SGHRS, CDR2 YFSETQ. This CDR3 is built from 14 residues. The CDR3 DNA follows: TGCGCCAGCAGCCCGGCGGCCAGCGTCTACGAGCAGTACTTC. Protein: CASSPAASVYEQYF.

The chain uses TRBV6-6 and TRBJ2-1, with D perhaps matching TRBD1 or TRBD2 (5 bases each). Trimming left V 5 bases short and J 9 bases short, with 11 bases between. This CDR3 region has 12 residues. The germline V gene encodes CDR1 MNHNY and CDR2 SVGAGI (reference sequence). Written as DNA, the CDR3 is TGTGCCAGCAGTCCCTCCGGGACTGAGCAGTTCTTC. It yields the protein CASSPSGTEQFF.

This sequence joins TRBV7-9 and TRBJ2-5, with D perhaps matching TRBD2 (5 bases). Deletions cut 2 bases from V and 1 base from J, with 11 bases between. Germline-derived CDR1 and CDR2 are SEHNR and FQNEAQ (reference sequence). This CDR3 region has 15 residues. The CDR3 is CASSLRGFGQETQYF. The CDR3 DNA reads TGTGCCAGCAGCTTACGCGGGTTTGGCCAAGAGACCCAGTACTTC.

This clonotype showed up just a few times. This likely comes from a read error, as the CDR3 has no conserved phenylalanine or tryptophan at its end. Because the CDR3's place on the DNA is in doubt, the DNA is left out and the CDR3 is given as listed by TCRdb. V usage is TRBV5-1 and J usage is TRBJ2-3; the table calls TRBD2, which could not be checked here. CDR1 is SGHRS, CDR2 YFSETQ, per germline. The CDR3 is 10 amino acids in total, end residues counted. This CDR3 is CASSLESRGS.

This chain links TRBV6-4 with TRBJ2-1, with D unresolved. Germline values: CDR1 MRHNA, CDR2 SNTAGT. V was pared by 2 bases and J by 1 base, with 3 bases between. The CDR3 has 13 residues. The CDR3 bases are TGTGCCAGCAGTGACCTATCCTACAATGAGCAGTTCTTC. It codes for CASSDLSYNEQFF.

This clonotype has a count of ten or more. This chain uses TRBV12-3 or TRBV12-4 with TRBJ2-3; 10 bases agree with TRBD2. CDR3 size: 16 residues. The J segment lost 4 bases and the V segment lost 5 bases, leaving 9 bases of the junction unmatched. The CDR3 nucleotides are TGTGCCAGCAGTCTTTTAGCGGGAGGAAGGGCAGATACGCAGTATTTT. It yields the protein CASSLLAGGRADTQYF.

This clonotype occurred a few times. The rearrangement joins TRBV5-1 to TRBJ2-7; 7 bases are a match to TRBD2. Germline V lookup: CDR1 SGHRS, CDR2 YFSETQ. V trimming: 7 bases; J trimming: 0 bases; junction bases outside the gene matches: 13. The CDR3 sequence is 16 residues long. The CDR3 DNA follows: TGCGCCAGCCGGCTAGGTCTAGCGGCTAGCTCCTACGAGCAGTACTTC. This sequence encodes CASRLGLAASSYEQYF.

The chain couples TRBV6-1 to TRBJ2-1; the match to TRBD1 covers 11 bases. The CDR3 is made up of 16 amino acids. Germline values: CDR1 MNHNS, CDR2 SASEGT. Unmatched junction bases numbered 10, after V lost 5 bases and J lost 7 bases. The CDR3 region has the DNA TGTGCCAGCAGTAAAACTTTCCGGGACAGGGGGAATGAGCAGTTCTTC. Translating it yields CASSKTFRDRGNEQFF.

This clonotype was seen a handful of times. This chain links TRBV4-1 with TRBJ2-7; D call uncertain. Per the germline V gene, CDR1 is MGHRA and CDR2 is YSYEKL. V was clipped by 5 bases and J by 7 bases, with 9 bases between them. CDR3 length equals 11 residues. In nucleotides, the CDR3 is TGCGCCAGCAGCGTTCGACGGGAGCAGTACTTC. It specifies CASSVRREQYF.

This clonotype was counted many times. J is TRBJ2-5 and V is TRBV6-5, with TRBD1 matching 7 bases. Germline V gene data show CDR1 as MNHEY and CDR2 as SVGAGI. Trimming at V came to 5 bases and at J to 3 bases, leaving 6 bases not matched to a gene. The CDR3 loop spans 14 amino acids. The CDR3 reads CASSPGTAKETQYF. CDR3 nucleotides: TGTGCCAGCAGTCCCGGGACAGCTAAAGAGACCCAGTACTTC.

The chain uses TRBV15 and TRBJ2-4, with 8 bases fitting TRBD1. Germline CDR1 and CDR2: LNHNV and YYDKDF (reference sequence). This CDR3 contains 13 residues. The trim removed 5 bases at V and 15 bases at J, leaving 12 bases unmatched. The CDR3 nucleotides are TGTGCCACCAGCGGGATGGACAGGGCCCTCTGGTACTTC. This sequence encodes CATSGMDRALWYF.

This clonotype was counted a few times. The chain recombines TRBV11-2 with TRBJ1-5; D unclear. The V end lost 8 bases, the J end lost 3 bases, and 11 bases lay between the germline ends. Germline loops: CDR1 SGHAT, CDR2 FQNNGV. This CDR3 spans 13 amino acids. The CDR3 DNA reads TGTGCCAGCGGATTAGGGTACAATCAGCCCCAGCATTTT. Protein: CASGLGYNQPQHF.

This clonotype was found a few times. This chain joins TRBV20-1 and TRBJ2-1; 7 bases map to TRBD2. Germline CDR1 is DFQATT and CDR2 is SNEGSKA (reference sequence). V shed 6 bases, J shed 0 bases, and the junction held 8 bases outside the gene matches. The CDR3 extends over 15 amino acids. CDR3 DNA: TGCAGTGCCGCTCTTCTAGCGGACTCCTACAATGAGCAGTTCTTC. Its protein product is CSAALLADSYNEQFF.

This clonotype showed up just a few times. The chain couples TRBV5-6 to TRBJ2-5, with D tentatively TRBD1 (6 bases). The germline CDR1 and CDR2 sequences are SGHDT and YYEEEE. The CDR3 has 14 amino acids. The germline V and J ends were trimmed by 4 bases and 6 bases, with 16 bases remaining between them. The CDR3 DNA follows: TGTGCCAGCAGCGGGGGCGGGCGACAGAAGACCCAGTACTTC. Translating it yields CASSGGGRQKTQYF.

The chain combines TRBV7-2 with TRBJ2-3; 11 bases are a match to TRBD2. Looked up from germline, CDR1 is SGHTA and CDR2 is FQGNSA. This CDR3 comprises 16 residues. Trimming removed 2 bases from V and 3 bases from J; junction bases left unmatched: 4. In DNA form, the CDR3 reads TGTGCCAGCAGCTTAAGACTAGCGGGGCGGACAGATACGCAGTATTTT. The encoded protein is CASSLRLAGRTDTQYF. The variable domain in full, completed from reference TRBV7-2 and TRBJ2-3, reads GAGVSQSPSNKVTEKGKDVELRCDPISGHTALYWYRQSLGQGLEFLIYFQGNSAPDKSGLPSDRFSAERTGGSVSTLTIQRTQQEDSAVYLCASSLRLAGRTDTQYFGPGTRLTVL.

This clonotype has just a few counts. The rearrangement uses TRBV6-1 and TRBJ2-2; D is ambiguous. CDR3 size: 16 residues. The germline V and J ends were trimmed by 1 base and 0 bases, with 9 bases remaining between them. CDR1 and CDR2 (germline): MNHNS, SASEGT. CDR3 loop: CASSEGLAPNTGELFF. DNA of the CDR3: TGTGCCAGCAGTGAAGGCCTCGCCCCGAACACCGGGGAGCTGTTTTTT.